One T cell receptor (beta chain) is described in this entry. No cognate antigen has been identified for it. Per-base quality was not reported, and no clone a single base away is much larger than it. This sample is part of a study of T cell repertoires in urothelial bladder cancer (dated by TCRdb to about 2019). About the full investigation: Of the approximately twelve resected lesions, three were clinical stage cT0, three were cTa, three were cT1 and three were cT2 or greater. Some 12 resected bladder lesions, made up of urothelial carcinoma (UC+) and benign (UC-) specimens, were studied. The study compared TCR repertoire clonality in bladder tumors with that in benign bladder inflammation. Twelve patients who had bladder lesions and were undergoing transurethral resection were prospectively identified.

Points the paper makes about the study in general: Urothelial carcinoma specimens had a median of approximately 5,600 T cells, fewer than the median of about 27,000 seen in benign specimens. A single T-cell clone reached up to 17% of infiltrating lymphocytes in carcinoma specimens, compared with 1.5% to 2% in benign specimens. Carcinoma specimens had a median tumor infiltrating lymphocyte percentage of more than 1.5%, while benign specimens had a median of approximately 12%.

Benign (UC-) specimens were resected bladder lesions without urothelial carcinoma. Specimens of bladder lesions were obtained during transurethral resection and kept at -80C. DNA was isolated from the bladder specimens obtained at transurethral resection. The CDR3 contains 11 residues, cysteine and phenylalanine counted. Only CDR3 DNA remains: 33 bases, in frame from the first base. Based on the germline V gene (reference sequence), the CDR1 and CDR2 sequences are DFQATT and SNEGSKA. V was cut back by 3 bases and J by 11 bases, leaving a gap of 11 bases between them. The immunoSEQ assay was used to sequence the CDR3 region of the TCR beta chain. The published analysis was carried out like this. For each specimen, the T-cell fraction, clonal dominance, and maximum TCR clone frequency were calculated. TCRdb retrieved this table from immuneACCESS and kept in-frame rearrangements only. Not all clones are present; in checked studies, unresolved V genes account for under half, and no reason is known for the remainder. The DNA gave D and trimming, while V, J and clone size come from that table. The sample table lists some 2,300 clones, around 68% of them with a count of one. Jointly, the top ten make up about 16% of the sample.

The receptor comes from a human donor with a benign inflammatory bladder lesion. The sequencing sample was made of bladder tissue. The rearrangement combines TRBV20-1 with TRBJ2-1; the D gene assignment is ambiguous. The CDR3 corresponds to CSASENDKQFF. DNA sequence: TGCAGTGCTAGCGAAAACGACAAGCAGTTCTTC.